The 17 T cell receptor beta chains given below trace back to one sample, sequenced in a study of blood T cell repertoires in COVID-19. Clones were sequenced by immunoSEQ multiplex PCR, and TCRdb holds only the in-frame ones, with some missing. The sample gives a few hundred thousand clones, almost 90% of which show up once; about 1.3% is in the top ten. Input material: peripheral blood. These receptor sequences come from a man at least 80 years old with acute or convalescent COVID-19.

This chain joins TRBV14 and TRBJ1-2, with D perhaps matching TRBD1 (5 bases). This CDR3 contains 15 residues. V was clipped by 4 bases and J by 3 bases, with 15 bases between them. In germline, CDR1 is SGHDN, CDR2 FVKESK. For the CDR3, the DNA is TGTGCCAGCAGCCCTCACTTAGACAGCTACTATGGCTACACCTTC. This sequence encodes CASSPHLDSYYGYTF.

The chain recombines TRBV5-1 with TRBJ1-4; 7 bases are shared with TRBD1. V gave up 4 bases and J gave up 7 bases; unmatched junction bases: 10. Germline V gene lookup returns CDR1 SGHRS and CDR2 YFSETQ. The CDR3 has 15 residues. The CDR3 DNA is TGCGCCAGCAGCCCCTCGACAGGGAGGAGTGAAAAACTGTTTTTT. Amino acids: CASSPSTGRSEKLFF.

The gene calls are TRBV7-7 and TRBJ2-1, with a tentative D call TRBD2 (6 bases). Per the germline V gene, CDR1 is SSHAT and CDR2 is FNYEAQ (reference sequence). The CDR3 totals 13 residues. CDR3 nucleotides: TGTGCTACCCTTAGCGGACCCGGCGGTGAGCAGTTCTTC. Residues: CATLSGPGGEQFF.

This sequence joins TRBV6-5 and TRBJ1-1, with D possibly matching TRBD1 (5 bases). Germline CDR1 is MNHEY and CDR2 is SVGAGI. The CDR3 spans 15 residues. Trimming pared 0 bases from V and 3 bases from J, leaving 11 bases between. The CDR3 protein is CASSYSVGGDTEAFF. CDR3 DNA: TGTGCCAGCAGTTACTCGGTGGGGGGGGACACTGAAGCTTTCTTT.

The chain employs TRBV6-4 and TRBJ2-7; D is perhaps TRBD2 (6 bases). V was clipped by 6 bases and J by 5 bases, with 17 bases between them. Germline CDR1 and CDR2: MRHNA and SNTAGT. The CDR3 length is 14 residues. In nucleotides, the CDR3 is TGTGCCAGCAGCGAGCGGGCCTCTAGGAACGAGCAGTACTTC. Translation gives CASSERASRNEQYF.

The V gene is TRBV12-3 or TRBV12-4, the J gene TRBJ1-4, with D tentatively TRBD1 (5 bases). The CDR3 totals 13 residues. Deletions cut 5 bases from V and 7 bases from J, with 11 bases between. DNA for the CDR3: TGTGCCAGCAGTGCCCGACAGACTGAAAAACTGTTTTTT. Residues: CASSARQTEKLFF.

The chain has TRBV19 and TRBJ1-4; possibly TRBD1 for D (5 bases). CDR3 length: 15 amino acids. Germline CDR1 LNHDA, CDR2 SQIVND (reference sequence). Deletions cut 3 bases from V and 1 base from J, with 9 bases between. The CDR3 region is CASSMAGITNEKLFF. The DNA of the CDR3 is TGTGCCAGTAGTATGGCAGGGATAACTAATGAAAAACTGTTTTTT.

The V gene is TRBV3-1 (or the pseudogene TRBV3-2), the J gene TRBJ1-1; the match to TRBD1 covers 7 bases. Trimming at V came to 3 bases and at J to 0 bases, leaving 4 bases not matched to a gene. Germline CDR1 and CDR2: LGHDT and YNNKEL (reference sequence). CDR3 length: 15 residues. In nucleotides, the CDR3 is TGTGCCAGCAGCCATCGACAGGGTTTGAACACTGAAGCTTTCTTT. Translation: CASSHRQGLNTEAFF.

The genes are TRBV28 and TRBJ1-5, with D unclear. CDR1 and CDR2 from the germline V gene are MDHEN and SYDVKM. The CDR3 runs to 12 residues. Trimming shortened V by 7 bases and J by 3 bases, and 7 bases separated the two germline ends. Here the CDR3 reads CASKENNQPQHF. The CDR3 coding sequence is TGTGCCAGCAAAGAGAACAATCAGCCCCAGCATTTT.

V usage is TRBV4-2 and J usage is TRBJ2-3; D ambiguous. V was cut by 2 bases and J by 4 bases, with 7 bases left in between. The germline V gene has CDR1 LGHNA and CDR2 YNFKEQ. The CDR3 has 13 residues. CDR3 residues: CASSQQTPDTQYF. Here the CDR3 DNA reads TGTGCCAGCAGCCAACAGACTCCAGATACGCAGTATTTT.

V and J are TRBV18 and TRBJ2-5; possibly TRBD1 for D (5 bases). CDR3 length equals 14 residues. Germline CDR1 and CDR2: KGHSH and LQKENI. The V end lost 2 bases, the J end lost 1 base, and 8 bases lay between the germline ends. The DNA of the CDR3 is TGTGCCAGCTCACCAGCAGGGATCCAAGAGACCCAGTACTTC. The encoded protein is CASSPAGIQETQYF.

The chain has TRBV3-1 (or the pseudogene TRBV3-2) and TRBJ1-4; 8 bases are shared with TRBD1. Per germline, CDR1 LGHDT and CDR2 YNNKEL (reference sequence). The CDR3 consists of 15 residues. J was trimmed by 5 bases and V by 4 bases; bases with no gene match: 6. Here the CDR3 DNA reads TGTGCCAGCAGCCCCGGACAGGGCGCCAATGAAAAACTGTTTTTT. Translating it yields CASSPGQGANEKLFF.

The chain links TRBV18 to TRBJ1-3; D call uncertain. V shed 6 bases and J shed 0 bases, with 6 bases lying between them. Germline V gene sequence: CDR1 KGHSH, CDR2 LQKENI. The CDR3 consists of 13 residues. CDR3 sequence (DNA): TGTGCCAGCTCCCTCAGCTCTGGAAACACCATATATTTT. This sequence encodes CASSLSSGNTIYF.

This chain joins TRBV6-2 or TRBV6-3 and TRBJ2-7; no clear D gene. The CDR3 sequence is 14 residues long. V was cut by 0 bases and J by 5 bases, with 11 bases left in between. Per germline, CDR1 MNHEY and CDR2 SVGEGT. The CDR3 DNA sequence: TGTGCCAGCAGTTACTCCGACGGGTGGAACGAGCAGTACTTC. Protein: CASSYSDGWNEQYF.

V is TRBV5-1 and J is TRBJ2-7; the match to TRBD2 covers 10 bases. In germline, CDR1 is SGHRS, CDR2 YFSETQ. V was clipped by 0 bases and J by 4 bases; unmatched bases: 4. The CDR3 contains 15 residues. The CDR3 loop is CASSLEGLALYEQYF. CDR3 nucleotide sequence: TGCGCCAGCAGCTTGGAGGGACTAGCGCTATACGAGCAGTACTTC. Full variable domain (outside the CDR3, taken from reference TRBV5-1 and TRBJ2-7): KAGVTQTPRYLIKTRGQQVTLSCSPISGHRSVSWYQQTPGQGLQFLFEYFSETQRNKGNFPGRFSGRQFSNSRSEMNVSTLELGDSALYLCASSLEGLALYEQYFGPGTRLTVT.

Points on this clone: The sample carries other DNA sequences with the same CDR3. This sequence joins TRBV6-5 and TRBJ1-2; maybe TRBD1 (6 bases). CDR1 and CDR2 (germline): MNHEY, SVGAGI. V was pared by 7 bases and J by 2 bases, with 11 bases between. This CDR3 has 13 amino acids. CDR3 coding DNA: TGTGCCAGCACCATAGGGGGAAACTATGGCTACACCTTC. This translates into CASTIGGNYGYTF.

This sequence joins TRBV15 and TRBJ1-1; D unclear. The CDR3 has 13 amino acids. Germline V gene data show CDR1 as LNHNV and CDR2 as YYDKDF (reference sequence). V was clipped by 2 bases and J by 2 bases, with 6 bases between them. The CDR3 reads CATSRIKNTEAFF. The CDR3 nucleotides are TGTGCCACCAGCAGAATAAAAAACACTGAAGCTTTCTTT.